The rows below give T cell receptor beta chains drawn from one sample of a study of blood T cell repertoires in COVID-19. This table comes from immunoSEQ multiplex PCR, and its TCRdb copy is limited to in-frame clones, with some not included. This table holds 100,000 to 150,000 clones, approximately 81% found once. Sequenced: peripheral blood. These receptors came from a man aged 80 or over with COVID-19, enrolled during active disease. CDR3s include the opening cysteine and the closing phenylalanine or tryptophan. Each record gives: V gene, J gene, D gene, clone size, CDR3 protein, CDR3 DNA. The D gene is left open where the match is weak. Rows give clone size only sometimes, using once, few, many, or a class for an expanded clone.

V: TRBV6-5; J: TRBJ1-1; D: TRBD1; size: NA; CDR3: CASSYGQGATEAFF; DNA: TGTGCCAGCAGTTACGGACAGGGGGCAACTGAAGCTTTCTTT
V: TRBV19; J: TRBJ2-1; D: TRBD2; size: once; CDR3: CASSIVRGAGGYNEQFF; DNA: TGTGCCAGTAGTATAGTCAGGGGTGCGGGAGGGTACAATGAGCAGTTCTTC
V: TRBV7-8; J: TRBJ2-1; D: TRBD2; size: few; CDR3: CASSPIGGLAGNEQFF; DNA: TGTGCCAGCAGCCCGATCGGTGGTCTAGCGGGAAATGAGCAGTTCTTC
V: TRBV19; J: TRBJ1-1; D: NA; size: once; CDR3: CASSLRGVNTEAFF; DNA: TGTGCCAGTAGTTTGCGGGGGGTCAACACTGAAGCTTTCTTT
V: TRBV7-3; J: TRBJ2-1; D: NA; size: NA; CDR3: CASSLTPPSARNNEQFF; DNA: TGTGCCAGCAGCTTAACACCCCCTAGCGCACGAAACAATGAGCAGTTCTTC
V: TRBV25-1; J: TRBJ2-1; D: NA; size: once; CDR3: CASSEYREVSEQFF; DNA: TGTGCCAGCAGTGAATACAGGGAAGTCAGTGAGCAGTTCTTC
V: TRBV7-3; J: TRBJ2-3; D: TRBD1; size: NA; CDR3: CASSSGGTGRDTQYF; DNA: TGTGCCAGCAGCTCAGGGGGGACAGGGAGGGATACGCAGTATTTT
V: TRBV9; J: TRBJ2-3; D: TRBD2; size: NA; CDR3: CASSSPGTSGSIDTQYF; DNA: TGTGCCAGCAGCTCCCCGGGGACTAGCGGGAGTATAGATACGCAGTATTTT
V: TRBV7-2; J: TRBJ2-2; D: TRBD2; size: NA; CDR3: CASSSSLAGVWTGELFF; DNA: TGTGCCAGCAGCTCTTCACTAGCGGGAGTGTGGACCGGGGAGCTGTTTTTT
V: TRBV28; J: TRBJ2-1; D: NA; size: NA; CDR3: CASSQFGLPNEQFF; DNA: TGTGCCAGCAGTCAATTCGGACTACCCAATGAGCAGTTCTTC
V: TRBV29-1; J: TRBJ2-1; D: NA; size: NA; CDR3: CSAARGSYNEQFF; DNA: TGCAGCGCAGCGAGGGGGTCCTACAATGAGCAGTTCTTC
V: TRBV24-1; J: TRBJ1-1; D: NA; size: once; CDR3: CATSGQQNTEAFF; DNA: TGTGCCACCAGTGGACAGCAGAACACTGAAGCTTTCTTT
V: TRBV15; J: TRBJ1-5; D: NA; size: NA; CDR3: CATSRAPAWGGANQPQHF; DNA: TGTGCCACCAGCAGGGCACCCGCGTGGGGAGGCGCCAATCAGCCCCAGCATTTT
V: TRBV6-5; J: TRBJ1-2; D: TRBD1; size: few; CDR3: CASNYGDRTYGYTF; DNA: TGTGCCAGCAATTACGGGGACAGGACCTATGGCTACACCTTC
V: TRBV7-2; J: TRBJ2-6; D: NA; size: once; CDR3: CASSFYGANVLTF; DNA: TGTGCCAGCAGCTTTTATGGGGCCAACGTCCTGACTTTC
V: TRBV6-2/TRBV6-3; J: TRBJ1-5; D: TRBD1; size: NA; CDR3: CASSQTGGVQPQHF; DNA: TGTGCCAGCAGTCAGACAGGGGGCGTCCAGCCCCAGCATTTT
V: TRBV7-2; J: TRBJ1-5; D: NA; size: NA; CDR3: CASSTTGIRQPQHF; DNA: TGTGCCAGCAGCACAACAGGGATTCGGCAGCCCCAGCATTTT
V: TRBV30; J: TRBJ2-3; D: NA; size: NA; CDR3: CAWSVGGDTQYF; DNA: TGTGCCTGGAGTGTAGGTGGAGACACGCAGTATTTT
V: TRBV5-1; J: TRBJ2-1; D: TRBD2; size: once; CDR3: CASSLTSGSHDEQFF; DNA: TGCGCCAGCAGCTTAACTAGCGGGAGTCACGATGAGCAGTTCTTC
V: TRBV5-1; J: TRBJ1-6; D: NA; size: NA; CDR3: CASSLVSDSPLHF; DNA: TGCGCCAGCAGCTTGGTTTCGGATTCACCCCTCCACTTT
V: TRBV18; J: TRBJ1-3; D: NA; size: NA; CDR3: CASSQHQEGSGNTIYF; DNA: TGTGCCAGCTCTCAACACCAGGAGGGCTCAGGAAACACCATATATTTT
V: TRBV6-1; J: TRBJ1-2; D: NA; size: NA; CDR3: CASSEALLDNYGYTF; DNA: TGTGCCAGCAGTGAAGCCCTACTAGATAACTATGGCTACACCTTC
V: TRBV29-1; J: TRBJ2-5; D: TRBD2; size: NA; CDR3: CSVVGLAGTQETQYF; DNA: TGCAGCGTTGTAGGACTAGCGGGTACACAAGAGACCCAGTACTTC
V: TRBV18; J: TRBJ1-3; D: TRBD1; size: few; CDR3: CASSRNRGQGISGNTIYF; DNA: TGTGCCAGCTCACGGAACCGAGGACAGGGGATAAGTGGAAACACCATATATTTT
V: TRBV19; J: TRBJ1-5; D: TRBD1; size: NA; CDR3: CASKGLGAGGRGQPQHF; DNA: TGTGCCAGTAAAGGACTCGGGGCAGGGGGCCGGGGGCAGCCCCAGCATTTT
V: TRBV5-3; J: TRBJ2-5; D: TRBD1; size: NA; CDR3: CARSASGTETKATQYF; DNA: TGTGCCAGAAGCGCCTCCGGGACAGAGACTAAGGCGACCCAGTACTTC
V: TRBV6-1; J: TRBJ2-7; D: TRBD2; size: NA; CDR3: CASSELADSYEQYF; DNA: TGTGCCAGCAGTGAGCTAGCGGACTCCTACGAGCAGTACTTC
V: TRBV7-8; J: TRBJ2-6; D: TRBD2; size: NA; CDR3: CASSPSGWARVDSGANVLTF; DNA: TGTGCCAGCAGCCCTAGCGGGTGGGCCAGGGTCGACTCTGGGGCCAACGTCCTGACTTTC
V: TRBV28; J: TRBJ2-7; D: TRBD1; size: NA; CDR3: CASSFQTGDLYEQYF; DNA: TGTGCCAGCAGTTTCCAGACAGGGGATCTCTACGAGCAGTACTTC
V: TRBV18; J: TRBJ2-7; D: TRBD1; size: NA; CDR3: CASSGGQGYEQYF; DNA: TGTGCCAGCTCCGGGGGACAGGGCTACGAGCAGTACTTC
V: TRBV27; J: TRBJ1-4; D: NA; size: NA; CDR3: CATRQRFATNEKLFF; DNA: TGTGCCACCCGGCAGCGGTTTGCAACTAATGAAAAACTGTTTTTT
V: TRBV18; J: TRBJ1-6; D: TRBD1; size: NA; CDR3: CASSPDRGTSPLHF; DNA: TGTGCCAGCTCACCCGACAGGGGCACTTCACCCCTCCACTTT
V: TRBV6-5; J: TRBJ2-3; D: NA; size: NA; CDR3: CASVYADTQYF; DNA: TGTGCCAGTGTTTATGCAGATACGCAGTATTTT
V: TRBV4-1; J: TRBJ2-4; D: TRBD1; size: few; CDR3: CASSQAPGQVLAKNIQYF; DNA: TGCGCCAGCAGCCAAGCACCGGGACAGGTCCTAGCCAAAAACATTCAGTACTTC
V: TRBV7-2; J: TRBJ2-7; D: TRBD1; size: NA; CDR3: CASSHPGQGRAYEQYF; DNA: TGTGCCAGCAGCCACCCGGGACAGGGACGGGCCTACGAGCAGTACTTC
V: TRBV27; J: TRBJ2-2; D: TRBD1; size: NA; CDR3: CASGPVLVGTGYTGELFF; DNA: TGTGCCAGCGGCCCCGTATTGGTCGGGACAGGGTACACCGGGGAGCTGTTTTTT
V: TRBV18; J: TRBJ2-1; D: TRBD2; size: NA; CDR3: CASSPQLAAHYNEQFF; DNA: TGTGCCAGCTCACCACAACTAGCGGCCCACTACAATGAGCAGTTCTTC
V: TRBV28; J: TRBJ2-7; D: NA; size: NA; CDR3: CASSLSLYEQYF; DNA: TGTGCCAGCAGCCTTAGCCTTTACGAGCAGTACTTC
V: TRBV27; J: TRBJ2-7; D: NA; size: NA; CDR3: CASSLPVHEQYF; DNA: TGTGCCAGCAGTCTGCCAGTCCACGAGCAGTACTTC
V: TRBV28; J: TRBJ2-1; D: NA; size: NA; CDR3: CASSGLHNEQFF; DNA: TGTGCCAGCAGTGGCCTTCACAATGAGCAGTTCTTC
V: TRBV10-3; J: TRBJ2-1; D: TRBD2; size: NA; CDR3: CAIRRTSEDSYNEQFF; DNA: TGTGCCATCAGGCGGACTAGCGAGGACTCCTACAATGAGCAGTTCTTC
V: TRBV6-5; J: TRBJ2-7; D: TRBD2; size: once; CDR3: CASRLAGGPSEQYF; DNA: TGTGCCAGCAGGCTAGCGGGAGGGCCGAGTGAGCAGTACTTC
V: TRBV14; J: TRBJ1-2; D: NA; size: NA; CDR3: CASSQLAGSGYGYTF; DNA: TGTGCCAGCAGCCAACTCGCGGGGTCAGGCTATGGCTACACCTTC
V: TRBV19; J: TRBJ2-5; D: TRBD2; size: once; CDR3: CATSPRENQETQYF; DNA: TGTGCCACCTCACCGCGGGAGAACCAAGAGACCCAGTACTTC
V: TRBV19; J: TRBJ2-2; D: TRBD2; size: NA; CDR3: CASSPGLGLTGELFF; DNA: TGTGCCAGTAGCCCGGGACTAGGACTCACCGGGGAGCTGTTTTTT